This T cell receptor (beta chain) was sequenced in a study of control samples from healthy donors and cancer patients. Clones were read by immunoSEQ multiplex PCR, and TCRdb kept only the in-frame ones, dropping some. This table has tens of thousands of clones, approximately 90% appearing once. V was cut by 3 bases and J by 3 bases, with 22 bases left in between. The CDR3 length is 18 residues. The V gene's germline CDR1 is SGHNT and CDR2 YYREEE (reference sequence). This TCR was recovered from a man over 45 with lung cancer. The chain couples TRBV5-4 to TRBJ1-5; possibly TRBD1 for D (6 bases). The sequencing input was PBMCs. For the CDR3, the DNA is TGTGCCAGCAGCTCGCGGATTTTTAACAGGGACGTCAATCAGCCCCAGCATTTT. It encodes CASSSRIFNRDVNQPQHF.